The 23 T cell receptor beta chains listed next were all sequenced from one sample in a study of shared clonotypes between healthy human individuals. The table came from immunoSEQ multiplex PCR; TCRdb's copy has only in-frame clones and leaves some out. The sample contains 2 million to 2.5 million clones, 93% of which appear only once. Sequencing used naive CD4+ T cells from PBMCs. Noted subset: CD45RA+ positively selected. These receptors originate from a man aged 18 to 30 in good health. Some clones in this sample may be carry-over from other donors' samples.

This clone was observed once. The genes are TRBV30 and TRBJ2-7; D unresolved. Trimming shortened V by 3 bases and J by 2 bases, and 8 bases separated the two germline ends. Looked up from germline, CDR1 is GTSNPN and CDR2 is SVGIG (reference sequence). The CDR3 spans 12 residues. In DNA, the CDR3 is TGTGCCTGGAGGCCACCAACCTACGAGCAGTACTTC. This sequence encodes CAWRPPTYEQYF. Complete variable domain (other parts from reference TRBV30 and TRBJ2-7): SQTIHQWPATLVQPVGSPLSLECTVEGTSNPNLYWYRQAAGRGLQLLFYSVGIGQISSEVPQNLSASRPQDRQFILSSKKLLLSDSGFYLCAWRPPTYEQYFGPGTRLTVT.

DNA of the CDR3: TGTGCCAGCAGCCCCCGGGGGGAGGGCCGAGAGACCCAGTACTTC. It yields the protein CASSPRGEGRETQYF. V and J are TRBV9 and TRBJ2-5; 7 bases are shared with TRBD2. The germline V gene encodes CDR1 SGDLS and CDR2 YYNGEE. This CDR3 is 15 amino acids long. V lost 4 bases to trimming and J lost 4 bases; unmatched junction nucleotides: 10.

In this sample, this clone turned up once. This chain uses TRBV5-8 with TRBJ2-5; 15 bases are shared with TRBD2. CDR1 is SGHTS and CDR2 is YDEGEE in the germline V gene. This CDR3 has 15 amino acids. V was pared by 4 bases and J by 4 bases, with 2 bases of the junction left unmatched. CDR3 nucleotides: TGTGCCAGCAGCACGGGACTAGCGGGGGGAGAGACCCAGTACTTC. Its translation: CASSTGLAGGETQYF.

This clone was detected once. J is TRBJ2-7 and V is TRBV11-2; unclear D gene. The ends were cut back, 0 bases at V and 12 bases at J, with 12 bases in the middle. This CDR3 is built from 12 residues. CDR1 SGHAT and CDR2 FQNNGV come from the germline V gene. CDR3 residues: CASSLDNSAAYF. CDR3 in DNA: TGTGCCAGCAGCTTAGATAACTCGGCGGCGTACTTC.

The DNA of the CDR3 is TGCAGCGTTGACCCCGGGTTTGCGAACACCGGGGAGCTGTTTTTT. This encodes CSVDPGFANTGELFF. The V call is TRBV29-1, the J call TRBJ2-2; no firm D call. Germline V gene lookup returns CDR1 SQVTM and CDR2 ANQGSEA. The V end lost 3 bases, the J end lost 0 bases, and 11 bases lay between the germline ends. This CDR3 spans 15 amino acids.

The table lists this clone with a few counts. The chain links TRBV11-2 to TRBJ1-1; no firm D call. Trimming took off 0 bases at V and 2 bases at J, with 7 bases between the two ends. The CDR3 sequence is 14 residues long. CDR1 is SGHAT, CDR2 FQNNGV, per germline. Here the CDR3 reads CASSLDTANTEAFF. The CDR3, as DNA: TGTGCCAGCAGCTTAGATACGGCTAACACTGAAGCTTTCTTT.

The chain has TRBV27 and TRBJ2-5, with a weak D call TRBD1 (6 bases). The CDR3 loop spans 16 amino acids. V lost 6 bases, J lost 5 bases, and 22 bases lay in between. CDR1 is MNHEY, CDR2 SMNVEV, per germline (reference sequence). Here the CDR3 reads CASRPDRFLGKETQYF. The CDR3 coding sequence is TGTGCCAGCAGGCCCGACAGGTTTTTAGGGAAGGAGACCCAGTACTTC.

This rearrangement joins TRBV5-1 to TRBJ2-1; D is perhaps TRBD2 (5 bases). The germline V and J ends were trimmed by 4 bases and 4 bases, with 15 bases remaining between them. The CDR3 contains 15 residues. CDR1 is SGHRS, CDR2 YFSETQ, per germline. CDR3 DNA sequence: TGCGCCAGCAGCCCCTATGGTAGCGCGTACAATGAGCAGTTCTTC. It codes for CASSPYGSAYNEQFF.

This chain joins TRBV5-6 and TRBJ2-2; D perhaps matches TRBD2 (6 bases). Looked up from germline, CDR1 is SGHDT and CDR2 is YYEEEE. CDR3 length: 15 residues. Between the trimmed V and J ends, which lost 1 base and 5 bases, there was a span of 12 bases. The CDR3 coding sequence is TGTGCCAGCAGCTTGATGGGGAGGAAAACCGGGGAGCTGTTTTTT. It yields the protein CASSLMGRKTGELFF.

V and J are TRBV6-6 and TRBJ1-2; D is possibly TRBD1 (6 bases). This CDR3 contains 16 residues. The V end was cut by 0 bases, the J end by 6 bases, with 17 bases between. Germline CDR1 and CDR2: MNHNY and SVGAGI (reference sequence). CDR3 sequence reads: CASSYSIPGADHGYTF. DNA for the CDR3: TGTGCCAGCAGTTACTCGATCCCAGGGGCAGATCATGGCTACACCTTC.

CDR3 sequence reads: CASSPQGKETQYF. In DNA form, the CDR3 reads TGCGCCAGCAGCCCCCAGGGGAAAGAGACCCAGTACTTC. The rearrangement uses TRBV5-1 and TRBJ2-5; perhaps TRBD1 as D (6 bases). Germline values: CDR1 SGHRS, CDR2 YFSETQ. There are 13 residues in the CDR3. The V gene lost 4 bases and the J gene lost 3 bases, with 10 bases spanning the gap.

The genes are TRBV19 and TRBJ2-1; 8 positions agree with TRBD1. The V and J ends lost 5 bases and 8 bases, in that order; junction bases with no gene match: 5. The CDR3 has 13 residues. Germline CDR1 LNHDA, CDR2 SQIVND (reference sequence). The CDR3 nucleotides read TGTGCCAGTAGTGCAGACAGGGGATATGAGCAGTTCTTC. Protein: CASSADRGYEQFF.

This chain uses TRBV5-4 with TRBJ2-3, with 9 bases lining up with TRBD1. In germline, CDR1 is SGHNT, CDR2 YYREEE (reference sequence). V lost 0 bases and J lost 7; bases outside the gene matches: 9. This CDR3 spans 16 amino acids. The CDR3 bases are TGTGCCAGCAGCTTGGGTACAGGGGGCACGGTATATACGCAGTATTTT. Encoded protein: CASSLGTGGTVYTQYF.

The J gene is TRBJ2-5, the V gene TRBV5-6; no clear D gene. The CDR3 extends over 16 amino acids. Germline V gene lookup returns CDR1 SGHDT and CDR2 YYEEEE. The V end was cut by 3 bases, the J end by 5 bases, with 20 bases between. The CDR3, as DNA: TGTGCCAGCAGCTCTACCGAGAATTGGGGAACTGAGACCCAGTACTTC. It yields the protein CASSSTENWGTETQYF.

The chain uses TRBV18 and TRBJ2-1, with 8 positions matching TRBD2. The CDR3 totals 17 residues. The V and J ends lost 3 bases and 2 bases, in that order; junction bases with no gene match: 9. Germline loops: CDR1 KGHSH, CDR2 LQKENI. The CDR3 is CASSPLGLAGTYNEQFF. The CDR3 nucleotides read TGTGCCAGCTCACCTCTCGGTTTAGCGGGAACCTACAATGAGCAGTTCTTC.

The chain couples TRBV6-4 to TRBJ2-2; D unclear. Germline-derived CDR1 and CDR2 are MRHNA and SNTAGT. The length of the CDR3 is 14 residues. V shed 6 bases and J shed 3 bases, with 11 bases lying between them. The CDR3 loop reads CASRTRMDTGELFF. DNA of the CDR3: TGTGCCAGCAGGACCCGGATGGACACCGGGGAGCTGTTTTTT.

This CDR3 is CASSLISGRWETQYF. CDR3 sequence (DNA): TGTGCCAGCAGCTTAATTAGCGGGAGGTGGGAGACCCAGTACTTC. The chain uses TRBV11-1 and TRBJ2-5, with TRBD2 identical over 10 bases. The CDR3 is made up of 15 amino acids. Germline values: CDR1 SGHAT, CDR2 FQDESV (reference sequence). J was trimmed by 5 bases and V by 2 bases; bases with no gene match: 5.

V and J are TRBV28 and TRBJ2-1, with 9 bases identical to TRBD1. Germline V gene lookup returns CDR1 MDHEN and CDR2 SYDVKM. V shed 8 bases, J shed 9 bases, and the junction held 14 bases outside the gene matches. The CDR3 sequence is 15 residues long. DNA of the CDR3: TGTGCCAGCTTATCCCGGGACAGGGTTTTTTTTGAGCAGTTCTTC. As protein: CASLSRDRVFFEQFF.

On this clone itself: This CDR3 is also generated by other DNA sequences in the sample. The V gene is TRBV4-1, the J gene TRBJ1-2, with D maybe TRBD1 (5 bases). Germline values: CDR1 MGHRA, CDR2 YSYEKL. The CDR3 has 14 residues. V gave up 2 bases and J gave up 4 bases, with 11 bases separating them. DNA of the CDR3: TGCGCCAGCAGCCAACGGGGGATCGCCTATGGCTACACCTTC. It codes for CASSQRGIAYGYTF.

This clone was found a few times. The sample holds other DNA sequences that translate to the same CDR3. The chain links TRBV7-9 to TRBJ1-2, with 8 bases identical to TRBD1. Germline loops: CDR1 SEHNR, CDR2 FQNEAQ (reference sequence). With V trimmed by 3 bases and J by 7 bases, 1 base remained unmatched. The CDR3 consists of 12 residues. For the CDR3, the DNA is TGTGCCAGCAGCTTTGACAGGGGTGGCTACACCTTC. This sequence encodes CASSFDRGGYTF.

The genes are TRBV2 and TRBJ2-7; 7 bases line up with TRBD2. The junction had 9 bases not matched to a gene; V was cut back by 7 bases and J by 6 bases. The CDR3 covers 13 residues. CDR1 is SNHLY, CDR2 FYNNEI, per germline. For the CDR3, the DNA is TGTGCCAGCACTCCGAGGCGGGGGTCCGAGCAGTACTTC. It translates to CASTPRRGSEQYF.

The V gene is TRBV6-1, the J gene TRBJ2-1, with D possibly being TRBD1 or TRBD2 (6 bases each). This CDR3 region has 14 residues. The germline CDR1 and CDR2 sequences are MNHNS and SASEGT. V lost 8 bases, J lost 4 bases, and 15 bases lay in between. The CDR3 is CASGGTYLYNEQFF. DNA for the CDR3: TGTGCCAGCGGCGGGACATACCTATACAATGAGCAGTTCTTC.

Written as DNA, the CDR3 is TGCGCCAGCAGCTTACAGGAAACCGGGGAGCTGTTTTTT. As protein: CASSLQETGELFF. This chain connects TRBV5-1 to TRBJ2-2, with a weak D call TRBD1 (5 bases). Per the germline V gene, CDR1 is SGHRS and CDR2 is YFSETQ. The length of the CDR3 is 13 residues. Trimming took off 2 bases at V and 5 bases at J, with 7 bases between the two ends.